Included here is one T cell receptor (beta chain) sequence, with context. Its antigen is not yet known. Nothing much larger sits one base from this clone, and base qualities are not available. The sample originates from a study of shared clonotypes between healthy human individuals (dated by TCRdb to 2019 to 2021). At the level of the whole study: The cohort included a few men and a couple of women between 18 and 49 years of age. Per donor, three plates each were used for CD4 naive and CD4 memory, two for CD8 naive, and one for CD8 memory. To estimate repertoire size and how much clonotype sharing occurs between individuals, the study deeply sequenced the blood TCR repertoires of about five healthy adults. To increase sequencing depth and limit assay-specific biases, TCR repertoire library preparation and sequencing were carried out by different laboratories using diverse techniques. Leukapheresis yielded between about 0.94 and 10 billion PBMCs per donor.

The CDR3 holds 15 amino acids from the cysteine to the phenylalanine. Here the CDR3 DNA is all that survives: 45 bases in frame from base 1. V was cut back by 3 bases and J by 6 bases, leaving a gap of 19 bases between them. The germline V gene provides CDR1 SGHDT and CDR2 YYEEEE. CD8 naive samples were CD45RO-negative cells positively selected for CCR7, giving a CD45RA+CCR7+ population that excluded TemRA cells. Donors were healthy HIV-negative adults with no recently reported acute infections or vaccinations. Every donor was a Caucasian adult living in Nashville, Tennessee, USA. After blood collection by leukapheresis, PBMCs were isolated using Ficoll-Histopaque density gradient centrifugation and then cryopreserved in the vapor phase of liquid nitrogen. Purity and quantity of every magnetically sorted T cell population were checked by analytical flow cytometry. Genomic DNA was isolated from every sorted fraction and measured by UV absorbance on a Nanodrop 2000c.

TCR CDR3 regions were amplified from genomic DNA by multiplex PCR using the deep immunoSEQ assay. Extracted genomic DNA from each cell subset was distributed evenly across all wells of several immunoSEQ 96-well plates, and each plate was treated as a replicate. Each replicate PCR for sorted subsets received about 200 ng genomic DNA, equal to tens of thousands of T cell genomes. Purified libraries were measured with a Qubit 3.0 fluorometer, size-checked on a Bioanalyzer 2100, and measured again with the KAPA Library Quantification kit. Every immunoSEQ 96-well plate was sequenced on a separate single-read 150-cycle Illumina NextSeq 550 flow cell. The authors processed their data as follows. Because the immunoSEQ output held only junctional sequences and lacked quality scores, the filtering could not match the filtering applied to full-length reads. Sequences were annotated with PyIR, a Python wrapper for IgBLAST v1.9, using IMGT germline references to assign V/J genes and CDR3. Reads with weak V/J assignments (E-value above 1e-6), missing CDR3, stop codons, out-of-frame junctions, or ambiguous translated residues were removed. A V3J clonotype was defined by an identical inferred V gene, J gene, and CDR3 amino acid sequence. Percentage overlap between repertoires was calculated by dividing the number of shared unique clonotypes by the size of the smaller repertoire. Three approaches were used to assess repertoire richness: RTK rarefaction, the Chao1 estimator, and Recon v2.1 estimates of unobserved clonotypes. Generation probabilities for all TCRbeta clonotypes obtained by the gDNA method from several donors were computed using OLGA. This is the immuneACCESS table as TCRdb keeps it, with only in-frame sequences that have V and J called. A part of the clones is gone; compared with another copy, unresolved V genes explain less than half, and the rest is unexplained. The V and J calls and clone size are taken from that table; D and trimming were inferred from the DNA. In this sample the table shows around 2.1 million clones, roughly 91% of which occur a single time. The top ten clonotypes cover 1.5% to 2% of the sample.

Broad study findings and their caveats: Clonotypes shared by all four sorted-subset donors showed higher generation probabilities than non-shared clonotypes. Even with the large sequencing depth, rarefaction of the sorted-subset datasets indicated that sequencing was incomplete. Pairwise subsampling indicated that sequencing depth was expected to affect the degree of clonotype sharing among donors. Across four donors, roughly 5.1% of naive CD4, approximately 3.6% of naive CD8, 2.3% of memory CD4, and about 0.4% of memory CD8 clonotypes were shared. The small number of donors limited the genetic and exposure-history diversity represented. Naive subsets generally had larger estimated clonotype richness than memory subsets did. Only blood was sampled, and tissue TCR repertoires likely differ from those in blood.

The chain couples TRBV5-6 to TRBJ2-7, with a tentative D gene TRBD2 over 5 matching bases. This sequence originates from a man younger than 35 in good health. Some clones in this sample may be carry-over from other donors' samples. The sequenced sample was naive CD8+ T cells from PBMCs. The sample's cell subset or site label is to be understood as: CD45RA+CCR7+. The DNA reads TGTGCCAGCAGCTCCGGACCGGGAATAGGAGCCGAGCAGTACTTC. This codes for CASSSGPGIGAEQYF.